Listed below are T cell receptor beta chains from one sample, sequenced in a study of neurological immune-mediated disorders. TCRdb called the 5' RACE reads again in MiXCR, with one record for every CDR3 protein. The table lists over 55,000 distinct CDR3 sequences, around a tenth of them singletons. Material: PBMCs. The source of these receptors is a male donor with HTLV-1-associated myelopathy (HAM/TSP). Both conserved end residues are part of each CDR3. Fields, in order: J gene, V gene, clone size, D gene, CDR3 protein, CDR3 DNA. A D gene is named only where the DNA matches it firmly. The size field is filled for only some rows; it gives once, few, many or a size class.

>TRBJ1-5|TRBV6-1|-|TRBD1
CASSPLRSRGQGNQPQHF
TGTGCCAGCAGTCCTCTAAGGTCCAGGGGGCAGGGCAATCAGCCCCAGCATTTT
>TRBJ2-7|TRBV6-5|medium-sized|-
CASRGVHEQYF
TGTGCCAGCAGGGGGGTACACGAGCAGTACTTC
>TRBJ2-7|TRBV3-2|many|-
CASSQGKLSYEQYF
TGTGCCAGCAGCCAAGGCAAGCTCTCCTACGAGCAGTACTTC
>TRBJ2-3|TRBV5-1|many|TRBD2
CASSLALAGGPSTDTQYF
TGCGCCAGCAGCTTGGCCCTAGCGGGGGGGCCTAGCACAGATACGCAGTATTTT
>TRBJ1-5|TRBV12-3/TRBV12-4|many|TRBD1
CASSLTGGQPQHF
TGTGCCAGCAGTCTGACAGGGGGCCAGCCCCAGCATTTT
>TRBJ2-3|TRBV20-1|many|TRBD2
CSAREGLVSTDTQYF
TGCAGTGCTAGAGAGGGACTAGTAAGCACAGATACGCAGTATTTT
>TRBJ1-1|TRBV6-5|many|-
CATRMSGARGTEAFF
TGTGCCACCCGTATGTCCGGGGCGAGGGGCACTGAAGCTTTCTTT
>TRBJ2-1|TRBV12-5|many|TRBD1
CASGPGTGYTDEQFF
TGTGCTAGTGGCCCAGGGACAGGGTATACCGATGAGCAGTTCTTC
>TRBJ2-6|TRBV29-1|many|-
CSVVNRTGANVLTF
TGCAGCGTTGTAAACAGGACTGGGGCCAACGTCCTGACTTTC
>TRBJ2-7|TRBV12-3/TRBV12-4|many|-
CASSLGGTIYEQYF
TGTGCCAGCAGTTTAGGGGGGACAATCTACGAGCAGTACTTC
>TRBJ2-5|TRBV11-2|few|TRBD1
CASSKVGQGIGQYF
TGTGCCAGCAGCAAGGTCGGACAGGGAATCGGCCAGTACTTC
>TRBJ2-1|TRBV6-4|-|TRBD2
CASSPSGGANNEQFF
TGTGCCAGCTCCCCTAGCGGGGGGGCAAACAATGAGCAGTTCTTC
>TRBJ2-6|TRBV5-1|many|-
CASSLSANRGLGSGANVLTF
TGCGCCAGCAGCTTGTCTGCAAACAGGGGACTTGGCTCTGGGGCCAACGTCCTGACTTTC
>TRBJ2-1|TRBV14|many|-
CASSPSGTPSNEQFF
TGTGCCAGCAGCCCATCCGGGACCCCCAGCAATGAGCAGTTCTTC
>TRBJ1-1|TRBV19|few|-
CASIRGMNTEAFF
TGTGCCAGTATTCGGGGGATGAACACTGAAGCTTTCTTT
>TRBJ2-3|TRBV5-1|many|-
CASSPDSLPTDTQYF
TGCGCCAGCAGCCCGGACTCCTTACCCACAGATACGCAGTATTTT
>TRBJ1-5|TRBV12-3/TRBV12-4|many|TRBD1
CASSATSGGQPQHF
TGTGCCAGCAGTGCCACATCAGGGGGTCAGCCCCAGCATTTT
>TRBJ1-2|TRBV20-1|many|TRBD1
CSARDRAGGERGYTF
TGCAGTGCTAGAGATCGAGCAGGGGGCGAGCGTGGCTACACCTTC
>TRBJ2-7|TRBV20-1|few|-
CSARGPLGPRRHEQYF
TGCAGTGCTAGGGGGCCTTTAGGTCCCCGTCGTCACGAGCAGTACTTC
>TRBJ2-5|TRBV9|many|-
CASSEAGLETQYF
TGTGCCAGCAGCGAGGCAGGGCTGGAGACCCAGTACTTC
>TRBJ1-5|TRBV27|many|TRBD1
CASSLAGGSFDSNQPQHF
TGTGCCAGCAGTTTGGCAGGGGGCAGCTTCGATAGCAATCAGCCCCAGCATTTT
>TRBJ2-3|TRBV5-1|-|TRBD1
CASSPGQGVVTDTQYF
TGCGCCAGCAGCCCCGGACAGGGGGTGGTCACAGATACGCAGTATTTT
>TRBJ2-5|TRBV10-2|many|TRBD1
CASILGQGFETQYF
TGCGCCAGCATCCTAGGACAGGGTTTTGAGACCCAGTACTTC
>TRBJ1-5|TRBV24-1|many|-
CATSEVDQPQHF
TGTGCCACCAGTGAAGTGGATCAGCCCCAGCATTTT
>TRBJ2-5|TRBV6-5|many|-
CASKSLGTQYF
TGTGCCAGCAAATCCCTGGGGACCCAGTACTTC
>TRBJ2-7|TRBV20-1|many|TRBD2
CSAREGGAYEQYF
TGCAGTGCTAGAGAGGGGGGGGCCTACGAGCAGTACTTC
>TRBJ2-1|TRBV7-2|many|TRBD2
CASSLSGGPNNEQFF
TGTGCCAGCAGCTTATCGGGGGGGCCTAACAATGAGCAGTTCTTC
>TRBJ2-1|TRBV29-1|-|-
CSGRYGSTYNEQFF
TGCAGTGGTCGGTACGGCAGTACCTACAATGAGCAGTTCTTC
>TRBJ1-2|TRBV20-1|many|TRBD1
CSAPTLRGRGIYDGYTF
TGCAGTGCCCCCACCTTGAGGGGGCGCGGCATATATGATGGCTACACCTTC
>TRBJ2-7|TRBV20-1|many|-
CSARDFRGPGGTGSYEQYF
TGCAGTGCTAGAGATTTCAGGGGACCCGGGGGAACAGGCTCCTACGAGCAGTACTTC
>TRBJ1-1|TRBV12-3/TRBV12-4|many|-
CASRLPGRENTEAFF
TGTGCCAGCAGACTACCGGGACGGGAGAACACTGAAGCTTTCTTT
>TRBJ2-3|TRBV7-2|-|-
CASSLAASPTDTQYF
TGTGCCAGCAGCTTAGCGGCGAGCCCCACAGATACGCAGTATTTT
>TRBJ1-1|TRBV10-3|few|-
CAISESMGGMDTEAFF
TGTGCCATCAGTGAGTCGATGGGGGGTATGGACACTGAAGCTTTCTTT
>TRBJ2-5|TRBV7-9|many|-
CASSIPSFQRYRHQETQYF
TGTGCCAGCAGCATACCATCTTTTCAGCGGTACCGTCACCAAGAGACCCAGTACTTC
>TRBJ1-6|TRBV27|once|TRBD1
CASSFPLRDRDSHLHF
TGTGCCAGCAGTTTTCCTCTCCGGGACAGGGATTCACACCTCCACTTT
>TRBJ1-5|TRBV28|-|TRBD1
CASTVQGVRNKPQHF
TGTGCCAGCACCGTACAGGGGGTGCGCAATAAGCCCCAGCATTTT
>TRBJ1-1|TRBV20-1|many|TRBD1
CSALDRGGTEAFF
TGCAGTGCGCTGGACAGGGGTGGGACTGAAGCTTTCTTT
>TRBJ2-5|TRBV5-1|many|TRBD2
CASSDMRGGQTQYF
TGCGCCAGCAGCGACATGCGGGGGGGCCAGACCCAGTACTTC
>TRBJ2-7|TRBV10-3|many|TRBD2
CAISGAGASYEQYF
TGTGCCATCAGCGGAGCGGGGGCCTCCTACGAGCAGTACTTC
>TRBJ2-7|TRBV20-1|many|-
CSAKPGSYEQYF
TGCAGTGCAAAGCCAGGGTCCTACGAGCAGTACTTC
>TRBJ1-1|TRBV12-3/TRBV12-4|medium-sized|-
CASMFVNTEAFF
TGTGCCAGCATGTTCGTGAACACTGAAGCTTTCTTT
>TRBJ2-1|TRBV5-1|many|TRBD2
CASSSGGLAGGEQFF
TGCGCCAGCAGCTCTGGGGGACTAGCGGGCGGTGAGCAGTTCTTC
>TRBJ2-3|TRBV9|many|-
CASSVRAGRTDTQYF
TGTGCCAGCAGCGTAAGAGCAGGCAGGACAGATACGCAGTATTTT
>TRBJ2-1|TRBV5-6|many|-
CASSFRDGYNEQFF
TGTGCCAGCAGCTTCCGGGACGGATACAATGAGCAGTTCTTC
>TRBJ1-5|TRBV12-3/TRBV12-4|many|-
CASSLQGSTQPQHF
TGTGCCAGCAGTTTACAGGGTAGTACTCAGCCCCAGCATTTT
>TRBJ2-2|TRBV5-1|many|TRBD1
CASAGQGDTGELFF
TGCGCCAGCGCGGGACAGGGTGACACCGGGGAGCTGTTTTTT
>TRBJ1-1|TRBV20-1|many|TRBD1
CSARDPGQGMNTEAFF
TGCAGTGCTAGAGATCCGGGACAGGGAATGAACACTGAAGCTTTCTTT
>TRBJ2-3|TRBV7-2|many|TRBD1
CASSRIKGAAQYF
TGTGCCAGCAGCCGTATTAAGGGGGCTGCGCAGTATTTT
>TRBJ2-1|TRBV2|many|-
CASKRGKVTQFF
TGTGCCAGCAAACGGGGGAAGGTGACGCAGTTCTTC
>TRBJ1-5|TRBV19|many|TRBD1
CASRRGEGNQPQHF
TGTGCCAGCCGCAGGGGGGAAGGCAATCAGCCCCAGCATTTT
>TRBJ1-5|TRBV9|many|-
CASSAGYSNQPQHF
TGTGCCAGCAGCGCAGGCTATAGCAATCAGCCCCAGCATTTT
>TRBJ2-3|TRBV10-3|many|-
CAILAASTDTQYF
TGTGCCATCTTGGCGGCTAGCACAGATACGCAGTATTTT
>TRBJ1-3|TRBV7-9|many|-
CASRGPASNTIYF
TGTGCCTCCAGAGGCCCGGCCTCAAACACCATATATTTT
>TRBJ2-1|TRBV6-6|-|TRBD2
CASSFISGGSSSYNEQFF
TGTGCCAGCAGTTTTATTAGCGGGGGGTCGAGCTCCTACAATGAGCAGTTCTTC
>TRBJ2-1|TRBV5-6|many|-
CASSLGVIPGNEQFF
TGTGCCAGCAGCTTGGGTGTAATACCGGGCAATGAGCAGTTCTTC
>TRBJ1-2|TRBV11-2|many|-
CASSLVVGGLGYTF
TGTGCCAGCAGCTTAGTGGTTGGGGGCCTTGGCTACACCTTC
>TRBJ1-6|TRBV20-1|many|-
CSARSQTYSPLHF
TGCAGTGCTAGGTCACAGACTTATTCACCCCTCCACTTT